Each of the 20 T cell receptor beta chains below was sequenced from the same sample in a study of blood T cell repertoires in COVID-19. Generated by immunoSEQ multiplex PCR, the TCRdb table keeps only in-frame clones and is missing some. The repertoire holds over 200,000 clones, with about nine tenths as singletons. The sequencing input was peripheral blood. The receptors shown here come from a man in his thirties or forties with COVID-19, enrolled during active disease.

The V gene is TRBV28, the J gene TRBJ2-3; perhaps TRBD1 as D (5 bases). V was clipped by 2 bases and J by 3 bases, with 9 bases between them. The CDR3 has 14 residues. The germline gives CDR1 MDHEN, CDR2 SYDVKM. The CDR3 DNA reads TGTGCCAGCAGTTTAAGCCAGGGAACAGATACGCAGTATTTT. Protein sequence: CASSLSQGTDTQYF.

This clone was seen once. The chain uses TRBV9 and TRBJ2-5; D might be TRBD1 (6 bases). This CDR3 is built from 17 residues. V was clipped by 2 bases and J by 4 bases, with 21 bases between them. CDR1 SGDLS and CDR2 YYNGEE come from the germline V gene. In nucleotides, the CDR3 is TGTGCCAGCAGCGTCCATCAGGGGCCGCGCTCCCCAGAGACCCAGTACTTC. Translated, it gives CASSVHQGPRSPETQYF. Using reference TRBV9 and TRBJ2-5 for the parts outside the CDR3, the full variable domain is DSGVTQTPKHLITATGQRVTLRCSPRSGDLSVYWYQQSLDQGLQFLIQYYNGEERAKGNILERFSAQQFPDLHSELNLSSLELGDSALYFCASSVHQGPRSPETQYFGPGTRLLVL.

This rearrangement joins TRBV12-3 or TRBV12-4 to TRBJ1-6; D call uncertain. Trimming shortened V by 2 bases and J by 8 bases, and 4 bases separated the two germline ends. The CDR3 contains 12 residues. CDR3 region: CASSLPYSPLHF. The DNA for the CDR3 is TGTGCCAGCAGTTTACCCTATTCACCCCTCCACTTT.

Here the CDR3 reads CASSTPGMTNYGYTF. The CDR3 DNA sequence: TGTGCCAGCAGCACCCCCGGGATGACTAACTATGGCTACACCTTC. The chain carries TRBV9 and TRBJ1-2, with unresolved D. This CDR3 comprises 15 residues. The germline V and J ends were trimmed by 4 bases and 0 bases, with 13 bases remaining between them. Per the germline V gene, CDR1 is SGDLS and CDR2 is YYNGEE.

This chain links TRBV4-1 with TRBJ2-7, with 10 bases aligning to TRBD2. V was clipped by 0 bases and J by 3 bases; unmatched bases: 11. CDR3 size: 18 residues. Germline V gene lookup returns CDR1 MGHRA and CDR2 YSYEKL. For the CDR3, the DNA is TGCGCCAGCAGCCAAGATCTTCTTATAGCGGGGGGAGTCTACGAGCAGTACTTC. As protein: CASSQDLLIAGGVYEQYF.

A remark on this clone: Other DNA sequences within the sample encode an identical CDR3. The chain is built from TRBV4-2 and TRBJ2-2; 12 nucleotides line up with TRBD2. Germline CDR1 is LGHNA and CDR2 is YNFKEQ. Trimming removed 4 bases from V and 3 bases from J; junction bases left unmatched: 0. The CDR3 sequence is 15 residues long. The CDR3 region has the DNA TGTGCCAGCAGCCGACTAGCGGGAGACACCGGGGAGCTGTTTTTT. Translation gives CASSRLAGDTGELFF.

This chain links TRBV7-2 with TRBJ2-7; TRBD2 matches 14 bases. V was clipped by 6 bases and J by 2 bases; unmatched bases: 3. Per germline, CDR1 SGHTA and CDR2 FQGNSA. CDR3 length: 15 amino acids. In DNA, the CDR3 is TGTGCCAGCAGACCGGGACTAGCGGGAGCCTACGAGCAGTACTTC. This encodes CASRPGLAGAYEQYF.

CDR3 loop: CASSLVSGDSNYGYTF. CDR3 DNA sequence: TGTGCCAGCAGCTTGGTTTCGGGGGATTCCAACTATGGCTACACCTTC. The rearrangement uses TRBV5-8 and TRBJ1-2; weak D call: TRBD1 (5 bases). The ends were cut back, 0 bases at V and 2 bases at J, with 14 bases in the middle. This CDR3 comprises 16 residues. Germline V gives CDR1 SGHTS, CDR2 YDEGEE. Filled out from reference TRBV5-8 and TRBJ1-2, the complete variable domain reads EAGVTQSPTHLIKTRGQQATLRCSPISGHTSVYWYQQALGLGLQFLLWYDEGEERNRGNFPPRFSGRQFPNYSSELNVNALELEDSALYLCASSLVSGDSNYGYTFGSGTRLTVV.

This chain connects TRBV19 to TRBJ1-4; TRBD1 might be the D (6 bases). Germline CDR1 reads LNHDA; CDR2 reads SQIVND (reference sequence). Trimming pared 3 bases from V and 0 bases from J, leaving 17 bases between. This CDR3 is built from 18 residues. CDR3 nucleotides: TGTGCCAGTAGTATCGACAGGTTCGGGATTGCAACTAATGAAAAACTGTTTTTT. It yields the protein CASSIDRFGIATNEKLFF.

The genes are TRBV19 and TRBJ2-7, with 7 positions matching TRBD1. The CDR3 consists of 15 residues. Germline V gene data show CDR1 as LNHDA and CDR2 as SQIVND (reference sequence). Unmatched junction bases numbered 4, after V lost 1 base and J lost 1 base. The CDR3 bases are TGTGCCAGTAGTATAGGACAGGGTTGGTCCTACGAGCAGTACTTC. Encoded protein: CASSIGQGWSYEQYF. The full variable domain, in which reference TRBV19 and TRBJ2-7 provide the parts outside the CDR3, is DGGITQSPKYLFRKEGQNVTLSCEQNLNHDAMYWYRQDPGQGLRLIYYSQIVNDFQKGDIAEGYSVSREKKESFPLTVTSAQKNPTAFYLCASSIGQGWSYEQYFGPGTRLTVT.

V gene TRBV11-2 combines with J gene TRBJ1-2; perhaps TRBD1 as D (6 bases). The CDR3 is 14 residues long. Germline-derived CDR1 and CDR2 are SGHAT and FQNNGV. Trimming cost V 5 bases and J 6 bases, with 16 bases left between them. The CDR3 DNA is TGTGCCAGCAGCGCATTAAGGGGGTTTGATGGCTACACCTTC. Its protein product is CASSALRGFDGYTF. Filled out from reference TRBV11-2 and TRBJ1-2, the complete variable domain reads EAGVAQSPRYKIIEKRQSVAFWCNPISGHATLYWYQQILGQGPKLLIQFQNNGVVDDSQLPKDRFSAERLKGVDSTLKIQPAKLEDSAVYLCASSALRGFDGYTFGSGTRLTVV.

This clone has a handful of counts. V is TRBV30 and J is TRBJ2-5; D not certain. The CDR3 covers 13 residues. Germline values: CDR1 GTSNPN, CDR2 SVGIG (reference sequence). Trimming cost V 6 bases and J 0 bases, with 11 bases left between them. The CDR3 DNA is TGTGCCTGCAACAGAGCCAACCAAGAGACCCAGTACTTC. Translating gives CACNRANQETQYF.

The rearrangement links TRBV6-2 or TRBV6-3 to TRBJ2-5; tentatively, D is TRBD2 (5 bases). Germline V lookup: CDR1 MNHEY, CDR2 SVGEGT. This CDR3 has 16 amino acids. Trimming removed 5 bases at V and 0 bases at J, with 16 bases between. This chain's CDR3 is CASSQHYPGNQETQYF. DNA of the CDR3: TGTGCCAGCAGTCAGCACTACCCGGGAAACCAAGAGACCCAGTACTTC.

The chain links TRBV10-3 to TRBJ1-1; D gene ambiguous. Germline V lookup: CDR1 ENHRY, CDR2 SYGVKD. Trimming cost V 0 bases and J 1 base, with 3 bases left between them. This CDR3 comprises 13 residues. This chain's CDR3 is CAISESANTEAFF. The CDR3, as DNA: TGTGCCATCAGTGAGTCGGCGAACACTGAAGCTTTCTTT.

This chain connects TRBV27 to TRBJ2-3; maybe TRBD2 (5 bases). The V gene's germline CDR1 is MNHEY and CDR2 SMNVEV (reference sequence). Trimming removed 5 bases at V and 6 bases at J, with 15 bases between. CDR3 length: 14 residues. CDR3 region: CASSLRSGGDTQYF. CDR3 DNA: TGTGCCAGCAGTCTCCGGTCGGGCGGGGATACGCAGTATTTT.

The chain's CDR3 is CAISDTAQETQYF. CDR3 bases: TGTGCCATCAGTGATACAGCCCAAGAGACCCAGTACTTC. The V and J genes are TRBV10-3 and TRBJ2-5; D uncertain. Germline loops: CDR1 ENHRY, CDR2 SYGVKD. Trimming shortened V by 3 bases and J by 1 base, and 6 bases separated the two germline ends. CDR3 length: 13 residues.

CDR3 DNA sequence: TGTGCCAGTAGTATACCCACCGGGACACCGAGGGGCAATCAGCCCCAGCATTTT. Residues: CASSIPTGTPRGNQPQHF. The chain combines TRBV19 with TRBJ1-5, with a possible D match to TRBD1 (6 bases). This CDR3 has 18 residues. V lost 2 bases and J 2 bases, leaving 19 bases between the germline ends. Germline CDR1 reads LNHDA; CDR2 reads SQIVND (reference sequence).

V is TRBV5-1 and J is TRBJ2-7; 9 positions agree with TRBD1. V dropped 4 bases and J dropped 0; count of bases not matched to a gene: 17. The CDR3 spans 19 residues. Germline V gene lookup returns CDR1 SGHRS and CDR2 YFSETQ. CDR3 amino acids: CASSEGQGLFTRASYEQYF. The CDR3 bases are TGCGCCAGCAGCGAAGGACAGGGGCTCTTCACGCGGGCCTCCTACGAGCAGTACTTC.

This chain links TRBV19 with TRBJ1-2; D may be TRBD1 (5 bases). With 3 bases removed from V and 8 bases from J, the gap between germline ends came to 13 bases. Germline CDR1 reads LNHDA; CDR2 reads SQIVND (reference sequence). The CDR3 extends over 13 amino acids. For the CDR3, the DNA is TGTGCCAGTAGTATCATCCAGGGCCGCGGCTACACCTTC. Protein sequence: CASSIIQGRGYTF.

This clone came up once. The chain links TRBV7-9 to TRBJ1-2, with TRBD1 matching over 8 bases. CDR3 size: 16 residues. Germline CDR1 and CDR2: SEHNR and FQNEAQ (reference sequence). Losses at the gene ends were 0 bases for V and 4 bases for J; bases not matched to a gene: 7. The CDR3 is CASSLAAGGFPYGYTF. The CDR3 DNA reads TGTGCCAGCAGCTTAGCGGCAGGGGGCTTTCCCTATGGCTACACCTTC.